These 2 T cell receptor beta chains share one sample of origin, sequenced in a study of blood T cell repertoires in COVID-19. Only in-frame clones appear in the TCRdb table, and some are missing; sequencing was by immunoSEQ multiplex PCR. The data hold approximately 100,000 clones, with approximately 80% observed a single time. The sequenced sample was peripheral blood. The receptors originated from a human donor in a cohort sampled during active COVID-19.

The V gene is TRBV27, the J gene TRBJ2-3; TRBD2 is a possible D gene (5 bases). The V and J ends lost 0 bases and 0 bases respectively, with 10 bases between them. The V gene's germline CDR1 is MNHEY and CDR2 SMNVEV (reference sequence). The CDR3 is made up of 16 amino acids. The CDR3 spells CASSLSKGGSTDTQYF. In DNA, the CDR3 is TGTGCCAGCAGTTTATCAAAGGGCGGGAGCACAGATACGCAGTATTTT.

The CDR3 region is CASLMDRVNYGYTF. CDR3 nucleotides: TGTGCCAGCTTAATGGACAGGGTAAACTATGGCTACACCTTC. The rearrangement links TRBV28 to TRBJ1-2, with 8 bases that match TRBD1. J gave up 2 bases and V 8 bases, and 7 bases lay outside the gene matches. CDR1 and CDR2 (germline): MDHEN, SYDVKM. This CDR3 is built from 14 residues.